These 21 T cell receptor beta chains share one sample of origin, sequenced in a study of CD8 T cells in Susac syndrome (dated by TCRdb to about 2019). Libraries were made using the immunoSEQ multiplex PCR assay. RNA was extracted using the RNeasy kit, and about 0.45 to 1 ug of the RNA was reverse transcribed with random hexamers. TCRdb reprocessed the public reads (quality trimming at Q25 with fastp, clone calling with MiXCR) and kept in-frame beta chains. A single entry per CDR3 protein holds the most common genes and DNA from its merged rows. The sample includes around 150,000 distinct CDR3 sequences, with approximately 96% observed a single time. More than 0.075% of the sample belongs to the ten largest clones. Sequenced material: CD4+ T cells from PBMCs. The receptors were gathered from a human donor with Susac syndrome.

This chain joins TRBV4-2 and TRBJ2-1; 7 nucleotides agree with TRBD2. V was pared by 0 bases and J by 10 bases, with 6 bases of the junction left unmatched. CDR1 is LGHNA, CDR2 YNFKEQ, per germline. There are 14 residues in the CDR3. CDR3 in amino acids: CASSQDPRGDEQFF. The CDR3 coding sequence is TGTGCCAGCAGCCAAGACCCTCGGGGGGACGAGCAGTTCTTC.

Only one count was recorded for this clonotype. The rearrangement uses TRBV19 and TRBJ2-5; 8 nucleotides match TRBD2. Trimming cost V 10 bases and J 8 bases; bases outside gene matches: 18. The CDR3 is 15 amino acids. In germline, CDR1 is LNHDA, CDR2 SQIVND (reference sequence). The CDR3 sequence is CATTSGTSIGGTQYF. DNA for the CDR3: TGTGCCACAACTTCCGGGACTAGTATAGGTGGCACCCAGTACTTC.

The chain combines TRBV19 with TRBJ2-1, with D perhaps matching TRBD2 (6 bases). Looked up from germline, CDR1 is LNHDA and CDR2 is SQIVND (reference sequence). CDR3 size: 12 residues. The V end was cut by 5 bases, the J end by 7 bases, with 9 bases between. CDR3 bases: TGTGCCAGTAGTCGGGAGTTTAATGAGCAGTTCTTC. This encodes CASSREFNEQFF.

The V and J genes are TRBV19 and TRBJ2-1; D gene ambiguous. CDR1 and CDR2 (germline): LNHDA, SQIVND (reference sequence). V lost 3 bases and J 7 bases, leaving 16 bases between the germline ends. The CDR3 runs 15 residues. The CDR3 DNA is TGTGCCAGTAGTATTGCGCAGACCGCCGCGAATGAGCAGTTCTTC. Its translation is CASSIAQTAANEQFF.

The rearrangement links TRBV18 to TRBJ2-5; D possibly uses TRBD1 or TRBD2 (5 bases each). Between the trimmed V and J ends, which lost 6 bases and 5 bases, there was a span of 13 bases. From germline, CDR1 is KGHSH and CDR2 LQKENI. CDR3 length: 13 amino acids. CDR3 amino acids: CASSRTGTETQYF. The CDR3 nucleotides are TGTGCCAGCTCGCGGACCGGGACGGAGACCCAGTACTTC.

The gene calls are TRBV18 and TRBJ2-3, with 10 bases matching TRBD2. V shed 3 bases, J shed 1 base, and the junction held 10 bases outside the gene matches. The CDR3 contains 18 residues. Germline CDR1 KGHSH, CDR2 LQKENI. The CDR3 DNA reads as TGTGCCAGCTCACCCCTCGAAGGGCTAGCGGGGGGCACAGATACGCAGTATTTT. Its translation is CASSPLEGLAGGTDTQYF. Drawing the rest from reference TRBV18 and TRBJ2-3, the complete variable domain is NAGVMQNPRHLVRRRGQEARLRCSPMKGHSHVYWYRQLPEEGLKFMVYLQKENIIDESGMPKERFSAEFPKEGPSILRIQQVVRGDSAAYFCASSPLEGLAGGTDTQYFGPGTRLTVL.

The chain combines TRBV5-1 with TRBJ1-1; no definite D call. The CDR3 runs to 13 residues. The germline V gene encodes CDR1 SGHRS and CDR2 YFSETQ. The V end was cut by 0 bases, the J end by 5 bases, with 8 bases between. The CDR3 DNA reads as TGCGCCAGCAGCTTGGCGGGAGCAACTGAAGCTTTCTTT. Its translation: CASSLAGATEAFF.

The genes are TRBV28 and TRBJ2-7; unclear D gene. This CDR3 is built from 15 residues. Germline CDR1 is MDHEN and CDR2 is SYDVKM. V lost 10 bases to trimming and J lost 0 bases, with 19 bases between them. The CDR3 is CATDAAGRNSYEQYF. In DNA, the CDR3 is TGTGCCACCGACGCCGCTGGGCGGAACTCCTACGAGCAGTACTTC.

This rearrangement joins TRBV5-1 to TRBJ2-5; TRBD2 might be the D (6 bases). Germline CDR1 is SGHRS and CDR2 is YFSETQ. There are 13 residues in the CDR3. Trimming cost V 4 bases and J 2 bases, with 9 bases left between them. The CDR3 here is CASSGGWQETQYF. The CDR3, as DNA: TGCGCCAGCAGCGGGGGGTGGCAAGAGACCCAGTACTTC.

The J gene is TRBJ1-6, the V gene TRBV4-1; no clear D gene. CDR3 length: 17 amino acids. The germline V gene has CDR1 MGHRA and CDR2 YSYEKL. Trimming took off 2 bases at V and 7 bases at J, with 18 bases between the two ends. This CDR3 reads CASSQSGSQEPNSPLHF. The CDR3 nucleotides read TGCGCCAGCAGCCAATCGGGCAGCCAAGAACCCAATTCACCCCTCCACTTT.

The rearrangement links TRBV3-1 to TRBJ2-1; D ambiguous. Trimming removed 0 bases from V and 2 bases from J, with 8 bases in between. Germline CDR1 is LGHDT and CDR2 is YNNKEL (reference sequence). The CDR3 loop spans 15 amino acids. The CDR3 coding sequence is TGTGCCAGCAGCCAAGATCGGCGCCCCTACAATGAGCAGTTCTTC. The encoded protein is CASSQDRRPYNEQFF.

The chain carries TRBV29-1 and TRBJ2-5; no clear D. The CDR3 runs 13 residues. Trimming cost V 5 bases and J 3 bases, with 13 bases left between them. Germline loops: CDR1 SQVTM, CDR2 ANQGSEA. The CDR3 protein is CSVSVPPEETQYF. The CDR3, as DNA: TGCAGCGTTAGTGTGCCCCCAGAAGAGACCCAGTACTTC.

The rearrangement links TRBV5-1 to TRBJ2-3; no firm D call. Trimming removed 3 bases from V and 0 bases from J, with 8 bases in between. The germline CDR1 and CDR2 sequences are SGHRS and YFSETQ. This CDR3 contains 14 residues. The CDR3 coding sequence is TGCGCCAGCAGCTCCCCGGACAGCACAGATACGCAGTATTTT. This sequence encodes CASSSPDSTDTQYF.

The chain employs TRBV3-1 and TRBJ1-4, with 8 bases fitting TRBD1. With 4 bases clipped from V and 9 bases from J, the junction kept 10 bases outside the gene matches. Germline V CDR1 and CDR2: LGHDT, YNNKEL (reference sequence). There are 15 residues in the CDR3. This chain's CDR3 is CASSPGGRGPKKLFF. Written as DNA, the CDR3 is TGTGCCAGCAGCCCTGGGGGCAGGGGGCCAAAAAAACTGTTTTTT.

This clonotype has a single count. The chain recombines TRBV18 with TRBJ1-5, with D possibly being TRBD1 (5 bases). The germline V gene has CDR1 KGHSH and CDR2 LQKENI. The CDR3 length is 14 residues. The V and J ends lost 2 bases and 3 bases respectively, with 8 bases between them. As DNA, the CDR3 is TGTGCCAGCTCACCAACGGACAACAATCAGCCCCAGCATTTT. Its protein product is CASSPTDNNQPQHF.

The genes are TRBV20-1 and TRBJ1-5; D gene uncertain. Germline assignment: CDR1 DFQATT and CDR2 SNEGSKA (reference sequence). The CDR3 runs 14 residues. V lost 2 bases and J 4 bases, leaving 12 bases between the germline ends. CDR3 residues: CSARNSGKNQPQHF. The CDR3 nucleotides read TGCAGTGCTAGAAATAGCGGGAAGAATCAGCCCCAGCATTTT.

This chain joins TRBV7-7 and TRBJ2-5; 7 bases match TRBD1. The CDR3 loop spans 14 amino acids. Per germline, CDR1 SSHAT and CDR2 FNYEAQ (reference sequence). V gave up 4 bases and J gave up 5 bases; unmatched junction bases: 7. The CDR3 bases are TGTGCCAGCAGCTCCGGACAGGTGGGGGAGACCCAGTACTTC. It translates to CASSSGQVGETQYF.

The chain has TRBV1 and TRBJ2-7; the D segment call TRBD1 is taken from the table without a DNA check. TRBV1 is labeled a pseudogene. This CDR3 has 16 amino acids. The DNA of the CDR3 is TGCACCAGCAGCCCTGATGGGGATAACCCCCTGCTCGAGCAGTACTTC. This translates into CTSSPDGDNPLLEQYF.

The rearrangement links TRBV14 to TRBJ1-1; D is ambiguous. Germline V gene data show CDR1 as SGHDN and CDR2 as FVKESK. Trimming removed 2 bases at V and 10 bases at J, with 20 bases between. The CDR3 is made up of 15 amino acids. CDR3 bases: TGTGCCAGCAGCCAACTAGGACCCTGGACCGCTGGAGCTTTCTTT. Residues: CASSQLGPWTAGAFF.

In nucleotides, the CDR3 is TGTGCCAGCAGTGAACAGGGGGCGAGCAATCAGCCCCAGCATTTT. Its protein is CASSEQGASNQPQHF. The chain couples TRBV6-4 to TRBJ1-5; 9 bases fit TRBD1. This CDR3 has 15 residues. J was trimmed by 1 base and V by 3 bases; bases with no gene match: 1. Germline CDR1 reads MRHNA; CDR2 reads SNTAGT.

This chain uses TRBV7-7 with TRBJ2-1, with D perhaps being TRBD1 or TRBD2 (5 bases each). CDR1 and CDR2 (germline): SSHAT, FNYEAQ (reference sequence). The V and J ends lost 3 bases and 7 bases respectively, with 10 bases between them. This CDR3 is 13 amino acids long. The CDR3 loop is CASSLGTGNEQFF. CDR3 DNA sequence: TGTGCCAGCAGCTTGGGGACGGGAAATGAGCAGTTCTTC.